This T cell receptor beta chain was documented in a study of T cell repertoires in cytomegalovirus infection. The CDR3 has 16 residues. Losses at the gene ends were 3 bases for V and 4 bases for J; bases not matched to a gene: 10. In germline, CDR1 is SGHTA, CDR2 FQGNSA. Points on this clonotype: Antigen specificity is unknown.

TCRdb reprocessed the reads with MiXCR, giving one entry per CDR3 protein. This sample has 650,000 to 900,000 distinct CDR3 sequences, with about 33% found just once. Study findings and constraints: Across the ex vivo response, the dominant clonotypes were HLA-C-restricted CMV-specific TCR beta clonotypes.

Sequencing used cultured CD8+ T cells from PBMCs, obtained from culture after CMV antigen stimulation. This receptor was taken from a human donor in good health (CMV status not recorded). Some clones in this sample may be carry-over from other donors' samples. The chain recombines TRBV7-2 with TRBJ1-2, with TRBD1 identical over 8 bases. CDR3 sequence reads: CASSLEAGGRGYGYTF. The CDR3 DNA sequence: TGTGCCAGCAGCTTGGAAGCAGGGGGCAGGGGCTATGGCTACACCTTC.